The table lists the clone carrying this TCR beta chain with a few counts. The antigen is undetermined. The authors distributed each subset's genomic DNA evenly over several immunoSEQ plates. Some clones are missing from TCRdb's copy, which holds only in-frame ones; the method was immunoSEQ multiplex PCR. The table lists around 550,000 clones, approximately 96% of them singletons. This specimen belongs to a study of shared clonotypes between healthy human individuals. Study-wide findings and caveats: Generation of non-shared clonotypes was less probable than generation of clonotypes shared by all four donors. It was expected that sequencing depth would affect clonotype sharing among donors. Few donors limited the genetic and exposure-history diversity represented.

Per germline, CDR1 SGHRS and CDR2 YFSETQ. Trimming removed 0 bases at V and 5 bases at J, with 11 bases between. The CDR3 covers 15 residues. Naive CD8 cells were CD45RO-negative, positively selected for CCR7, excluding terminally differentiated effector memory CD45RA+ cells. This TCR derives from a woman under 40 in good health. The chain links TRBV5-1 to TRBJ2-2; unclear D gene. Sample: naive CD8+ T cells sorted from blood. The CDR3 coding sequence is TGCGCCAGCAGCTTGGGGACCGCTTGGACCGGGGAGCTGTTTTTT. Encoded protein: CASSLGTAWTGELFF.